This record concerns one T cell receptor beta chain sequence. This specimen belongs to a study of graft-versus-host responses after intestinal transplantation. Some clones are missing from TCRdb's copy, which holds only in-frame ones; the method was immunoSEQ multiplex PCR. Of 40,000 or so clones in the sample, 85% to 90% are singletons; the top ten hold around 7%. The CDR3 runs to 17 residues. Germline CDR1 and CDR2: SGHTA and FQGNSA. With 6 bases removed from V and 5 bases from J, the gap between germline ends came to 25 bases. The sample in question was PBMCs, obtained just under 270 days after transplant. The clonotype originates from a human patient who received an intestinal transplant, so some T cells may come from the graft donor. The chain uses TRBV7-2 and TRBJ1-1, with TRBD1 as a possible D gene (6 bases). The CDR3 coding sequence is TGTGCCAGCAGGGGTCCGAGGACAGCCACATCGGCAACTGAAGCTTTCTTT. Its translation: CASRGPRTATSATEAFF.